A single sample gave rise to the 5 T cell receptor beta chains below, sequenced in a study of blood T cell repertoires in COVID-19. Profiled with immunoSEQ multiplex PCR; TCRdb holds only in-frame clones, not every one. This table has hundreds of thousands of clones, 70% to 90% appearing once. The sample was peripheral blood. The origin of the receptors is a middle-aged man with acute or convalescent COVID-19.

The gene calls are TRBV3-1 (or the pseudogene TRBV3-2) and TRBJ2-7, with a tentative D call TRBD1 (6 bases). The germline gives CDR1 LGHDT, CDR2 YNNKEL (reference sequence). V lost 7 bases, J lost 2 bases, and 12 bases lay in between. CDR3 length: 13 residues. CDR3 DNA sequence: TGTGCCAGCAAGGCAGGGGCCGCCTACGAGCAGTACTTC. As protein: CASKAGAAYEQYF.

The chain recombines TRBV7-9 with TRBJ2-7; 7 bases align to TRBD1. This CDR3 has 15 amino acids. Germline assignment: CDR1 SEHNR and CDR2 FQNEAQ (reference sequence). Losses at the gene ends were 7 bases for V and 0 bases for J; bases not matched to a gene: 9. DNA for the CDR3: TGTGCCAGCACCGGGCCGGGACAGAGCTCCTACGAGCAGTACTTC. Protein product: CASTGPGQSSYEQYF.

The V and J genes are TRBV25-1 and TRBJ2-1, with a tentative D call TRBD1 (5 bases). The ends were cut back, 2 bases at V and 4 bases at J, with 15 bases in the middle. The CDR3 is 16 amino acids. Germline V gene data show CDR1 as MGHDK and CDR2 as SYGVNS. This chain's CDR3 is CASSERQSLLYNEQFF. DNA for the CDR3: TGTGCCAGCAGTGAAAGACAGAGCCTGCTGTACAATGAGCAGTTCTTC.

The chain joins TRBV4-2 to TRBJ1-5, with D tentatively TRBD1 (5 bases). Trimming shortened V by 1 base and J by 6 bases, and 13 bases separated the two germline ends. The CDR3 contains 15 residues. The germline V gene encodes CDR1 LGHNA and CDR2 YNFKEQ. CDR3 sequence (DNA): TGTGCCAGCAGCCAAGTATCAGGGCAGAGTCAGCCCCAGCATTTT. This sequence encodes CASSQVSGQSQPQHF.

The CDR3 sequence is CASSYGDRETHEQFF. The DNA of the CDR3 is TGTGCCAGCAGTTATGGGGACAGGGAGACGCATGAGCAGTTCTTC. The chain recombines TRBV27 with TRBJ2-1; 9 bases agree with TRBD1. The CDR3 sequence is 15 residues long. Germline CDR1 is MNHEY and CDR2 is SMNVEV (reference sequence). Unmatched junction bases numbered 9, after V lost 4 bases and J lost 8 bases.